One and the same sample provided the 25 T cell receptor beta chains below, sequenced in a study of regulatory T cells in long-lasting Graves disease. Time point in this sample: persistent/refractory GD, antithyroid drugs over 5 years with positive TRAb. The TCR library was made from RNA extracted from PBMCs. In building TCR beta libraries, iRepertoire HTBI primers were used together with Arm-PCR of CDR3 regions. TCRdb independently ran MiXCR on the multiplex PCR reads; one entry per CDR3 protein. The repertoire holds some 300,000 distinct CDR3 sequences, around a fifth seen once, with about 56% in the top ten. Material: peripheral blood mononuclear cells (PBMCs), obtained when the disease was refractory, from a patient treated with antithyroid drugs. Source of these receptors: a female donor with Graves disease.

This clonotype was detected many times. This rearrangement joins TRBV28 to TRBJ1-1; D call uncertain. The germline V gene has CDR1 MDHEN and CDR2 SYDVKM. CDR3 length: 13 amino acids. V lost 4 bases and J 2 bases, leaving 8 bases between the germline ends. CDR3 loop: CASSYKPNTEAFF. The DNA for the CDR3 is TGTGCCAGCAGTTACAAACCCAACACTGAAGCTTTCTTT.

The rearrangement joins TRBV19 to TRBJ1-5; 10 bases align to TRBD1. CDR1 LNHDA and CDR2 SQIVND come from the germline V gene (reference sequence). Trimming at V came to 5 bases and at J to 5 bases, leaving 9 bases not matched to a gene. This CDR3 spans 16 amino acids. The CDR3 loop is CASSQESGTGDQPQHF. CDR3 in DNA: TGTGCCAGTAGTCAGGAGTCCGGGACAGGGGATCAGCCCCAGCATTTT.

This clonotype was seen a handful of times. This chain links TRBV19 with TRBJ2-1; TRBD2 might be the D (6 bases). The V end was cut by 6 bases, the J end by 6 bases, with 21 bases between. This CDR3 comprises 16 residues. Germline values: CDR1 LNHDA, CDR2 SQIVND (reference sequence). CDR3 nucleotides: TGTGCCAGTAGCCTTTATAGCGGTTACGTCTTCAATGAGCAGTTCTTC. It is translated as CASSLYSGYVFNEQFF.

This clonotype was picked up a small number of times. V usage is TRBV13 and J usage is TRBJ2-7; 9 nucleotides line up with TRBD1. Germline assignment: CDR1 PRHDT and CDR2 FYEKMQ (reference sequence). The ends lost 5 bases at V and 2 bases at J; junction bases unmatched: 7. This CDR3 spans 15 amino acids. The CDR3 DNA sequence: TGTGCCAGCAGCGTGGGGACAGGGAGTACCTACGAGCAGTACTTC. Translating it yields CASSVGTGSTYEQYF.

This clonotype was found a few times. The chain is built from TRBV12-3 or TRBV12-4 and TRBJ1-1; maybe TRBD1 (6 bases). The CDR3 contains 14 residues. Trimming shortened V by 3 bases and J by 5 bases, and 13 bases separated the two germline ends. This CDR3 is CASSFGGARTEAFF. In DNA form, the CDR3 reads TGTGCCAGCAGTTTTGGGGGGGCTCGAACTGAAGCTTTCTTT.

This clonotype was seen repeatedly, ten times or more. V and J are TRBV29-1 and TRBJ1-2; weak D call: TRBD1 (5 bases). V lost 2 bases to trimming and J lost 3 bases, with 13 bases between them. The CDR3 contains 14 residues. CDR1 and CDR2 (germline): SQVTM, ANQGSEA. For the CDR3, the DNA is TGCAGCGTTGAACAGCAGGGCACTGACTATGGCTACACCTTC. This translates into CSVEQQGTDYGYTF.

V usage is TRBV6-2 or TRBV6-3 and J usage is TRBJ2-7, with D tentatively TRBD1 (7 bases). The CDR3 sequence is 13 residues long. Germline V gene sequence: CDR1 MNHEY, CDR2 SVGEGT. V lost 6 bases and J lost 12, with 21 bases in between. CDR3 sequence reads: CASSLEEEGARYF. The DNA for the CDR3 is TGTGCCAGCAGCCTAGAAGAGGAGGGGGCGAGGTACTTC.

This clonotype has at least ten counts. V gene TRBV12-3 or TRBV12-4 combines with J gene TRBJ2-7; possibly TRBD2 for D (5 bases). The V gene lost 4 bases and the J gene lost 3 bases, with 7 bases spanning the gap. The CDR3 length is 12 residues. The CDR3 nucleotides are TGTGCCAGCAGTTATGAGGGCTACGAGCAGTACTTC. This codes for CASSYEGYEQYF.

The V call is TRBV5-1, the J call TRBJ2-3; TRBD1 or TRBD2 may be the D gene (5 bases each). Trimming pared 4 bases from V and 5 bases from J, leaving 8 bases between. Germline CDR1 SGHRS, CDR2 YFSETQ. CDR3 length: 12 residues. The CDR3 loop reads CASSTRGDTQYF. As DNA, the CDR3 is TGCGCCAGCAGCACTAGGGGAGATACGCAGTATTTT.

This clonotype was counted at least ten times. The V and J genes are TRBV12-3 or TRBV12-4 and TRBJ2-5; D call uncertain. V lost 2 bases, J lost 6 bases, and 13 bases lay in between. This CDR3 comprises 14 residues. This CDR3 reads CASSLNLMGKTQYF. The CDR3 DNA sequence: TGTGCCAGCAGTTTAAACCTCATGGGGAAGACCCAGTACTTC.

A few counts support this clonotype. This chain joins TRBV5-1 and TRBJ2-3, with 10 positions matching TRBD2. V shed 4 bases and J 1 base; nucleotides not matched to a gene: 6. CDR3 size: 16 residues. The germline V gene encodes CDR1 SGHRS and CDR2 YFSETQ. The CDR3 sequence is CASSPGLASRTDTQYF. The CDR3 DNA sequence: TGCGCCAGCAGCCCGGGACTAGCGTCTCGCACAGATACGCAGTATTTT.

This clonotype has ten or more counts. This rearrangement joins TRBV28 to TRBJ1-4; 7 bases are shared with TRBD1. The V gene end was trimmed by 6 bases and the J gene end by 5 bases; junction bases not matched to a gene: 15. CDR1 and CDR2 (germline): MDHEN, SYDVKM. The CDR3 is made up of 17 amino acids. CDR3 bases: TGTGCCAGCAGCCCGACAGGGTCGGCAGGGGGGAATGAAAAACTGTTTTTT. This sequence encodes CASSPTGSAGGNEKLFF.

This clonotype came up many times. This chain uses TRBV28 with TRBJ1-2, with TRBD1 matching over 8 bases. The CDR3 totals 11 residues. Unmatched junction bases numbered 0, after V lost 4 bases and J lost 8 bases. Germline loops: CDR1 MDHEN, CDR2 SYDVKM. The CDR3 sequence: CASSYRGGYTF. CDR3 DNA sequence: TGTGCCAGCAGTTACAGGGGGGGCTACACCTTC.

The table lists this clonotype with a few counts. At one boundary the junction diverges from the germline segment, which might be a read error. This chain links TRBV29-1 with TRBJ2-5; TRBD2 might be the D (6 bases). Germline V lookup: CDR1 SQVTM, CDR2 ANQGSEA. CDR3 length: 12 residues. The CDR3 DNA reads TGCAGCGCCGCGGGGAACCAAGGGACCCAGTACTTC. Translation gives CSAAGNQGTQYF.

This chain joins TRBV27 and TRBJ2-2, with D unresolved. Germline CDR1 is MNHEY and CDR2 is SMNVEV (reference sequence). The CDR3 is 13 amino acids. The ends were cut back, 3 bases at V and 6 bases at J, with 8 bases in the middle. In DNA form, the CDR3 reads TGTGCCAGCAGTTTTCAGGACCCCGGGGAGCTGTTTTTT. This encodes CASSFQDPGELFF.

The rearrangement uses TRBV27 and TRBJ1-2, with D possibly being TRBD1 (6 bases). With 3 bases removed from V and 2 bases from J, the gap between germline ends came to 10 bases. Per the germline V gene, CDR1 is MNHEY and CDR2 is SMNVEV (reference sequence). The CDR3 has 14 amino acids. The CDR3 bases are TGTGCCAGCAGTTTTGCGGGACAAAACTATGGCTACACCTTC. This sequence encodes CASSFAGQNYGYTF.

A few counts support this clonotype. The chain combines TRBV12-3 or TRBV12-4 with TRBJ2-3; no clear D gene. V lost 10 bases, J lost 6 bases, and 14 bases lay in between. The CDR3 has 12 residues. The CDR3 sequence is CANRLLGDTQYF. Written as DNA, the CDR3 is TGTGCCAACAGATTACTCGGGGATACGCAGTATTTT.

In this sample, this clonotype turned up a few times. The chain joins TRBV27 to TRBJ2-7, with D hard to call. CDR3 length equals 16 residues. From germline, CDR1 is MNHEY and CDR2 SMNVEV (reference sequence). Trimming left V 1 base short and J 7 bases short, with 20 bases between. CDR3: CASSLWATPEGEEQYF. DNA for the CDR3: TGTGCCAGCAGTTTATGGGCCACCCCAGAAGGAGAGGAGCAGTACTTC.

The rearrangement uses TRBV28 and TRBJ2-1, with 13 bases identical to TRBD2. There are 14 residues in the CDR3. With V trimmed by 8 bases and J by 6 bases, 4 bases remained unmatched. Looked up from germline, CDR1 is MDHEN and CDR2 is SYDVKM. CDR3 nucleotides: TGTGCCAGCGACCGGACTAGCGGGAGCAATGAGCAGTTCTTC. It specifies CASDRTSGSNEQFF.

This sequence joins TRBV19 and TRBJ1-5, with D possibly TRBD1 on 5 matching bases. Trimming cost V 3 bases and J 2 bases, with 11 bases left between them. This CDR3 region has 15 residues. Germline CDR1 is LNHDA and CDR2 is SQIVND (reference sequence). CDR3 nucleotide sequence: TGTGCCAGTAGTATCTGGGGCAGGGGCAATCAGCCCCAGCATTTT. Its protein product is CASSIWGRGNQPQHF.

About this clonotype itself: A much larger clone differs by one base, so this may be a read error. The conserved final phenylalanine or tryptophan is absent from the CDR3, which likely points to a read error. The V and J genes are TRBV30 and TRBJ1-1, with D possibly matching TRBD1 (5 bases). The CDR3 is 10 residues long. Looked up from germline, CDR1 is GTSNPN and CDR2 is SVGIG (reference sequence). The CDR3 coding sequence is TGTGCTGGGTTACAGGAGGAAGCTTTCCTT. Translation gives CAGLQEEAFL.

In its sample, this clonotype was seen many times. The genes are TRBV6-5 and TRBJ1-2; 8 nucleotides align to TRBD1. V gave up 2 bases and J gave up 8 bases; unmatched junction bases: 13. Per germline, CDR1 MNHEY and CDR2 SVGAGI. This CDR3 contains 16 residues. The CDR3 spells CASSYRPPGQESGYTF. The CDR3 nucleotides are TGTGCCAGCAGTTACCGGCCACCGGGACAGGAGTCGGGCTACACCTTC.

The chain is built from TRBV27 and TRBJ2-2; the D gene is possibly TRBD2 (5 bases). The CDR3 runs 15 residues. Trimming shortened V by 2 bases and J by 4 bases, and 11 bases separated the two germline ends. Germline V gene sequence: CDR1 MNHEY, CDR2 SMNVEV (reference sequence). The CDR3 reads CASSLTTRITGELFF. The CDR3 DNA follows: TGTGCCAGCAGTTTAACAACTAGGATCACCGGGGAGCTGTTTTTT.

V usage is TRBV7-2 and J usage is TRBJ2-5; TRBD1 matches 7 bases. CDR1 and CDR2 from the germline V gene are SGHTA and FQGNSA. The CDR3 runs to 16 residues. The V segment lost 5 bases and the J segment 0 bases; nucleotides outside the gene matches: 9. CDR3 protein: CASSPGTAFYQETQYF. The DNA for the CDR3 is TGTGCCAGCAGCCCGGGGACAGCCTTTTACCAAGAGACCCAGTACTTC.

In its sample, this clonotype was seen many times. The gene calls are TRBV7-2 and TRBJ2-5, with TRBD2 matching over 7 bases. The CDR3 runs 15 residues. Germline assignment: CDR1 SGHTA and CDR2 FQGNSA. The trim removed 0 bases at V and 5 bases at J, leaving 6 bases unmatched. In DNA form, the CDR3 reads TGTGCCAGCAGCTTAGCGCGAGGACTAGGGGAGACCCAGTACTTC. As protein: CASSLARGLGETQYF.